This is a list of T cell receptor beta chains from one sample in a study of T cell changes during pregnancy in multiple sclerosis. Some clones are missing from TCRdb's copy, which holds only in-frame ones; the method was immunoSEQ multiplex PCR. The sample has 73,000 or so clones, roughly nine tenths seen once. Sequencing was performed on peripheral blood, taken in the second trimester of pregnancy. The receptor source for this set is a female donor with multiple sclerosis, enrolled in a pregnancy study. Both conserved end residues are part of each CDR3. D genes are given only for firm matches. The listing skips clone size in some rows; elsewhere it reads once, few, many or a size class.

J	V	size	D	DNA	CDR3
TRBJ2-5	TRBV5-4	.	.	TGTGCCAGCAGCCCCGGACTGAATCAAGAGACCCAGTACTTC	CASSPGLNQETQYF
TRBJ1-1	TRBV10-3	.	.	TGTGCCATCAGTGAGTCGAGCAGGGTAGGACCTGAAGCTTTCTTT	CAISESSRVGPEAFF
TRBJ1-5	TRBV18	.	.	TGTGCCAGCTCACCAACTGATCAGCCCCAGCATTTT	CASSPTDQPQHF
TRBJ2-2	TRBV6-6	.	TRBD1	TGTGCCAGCAGCCGACAGGACAGGGAGCCCGGGGAGCTGTTTTTT	CASSRQDREPGELFF
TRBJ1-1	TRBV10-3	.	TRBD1	TGTGCCATCAGCCCCGGGACAGGGATAATACGCGAACCTGAAGCTTTCTTT	CAISPGTGIIREPEAFF
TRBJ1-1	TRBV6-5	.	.	TGTGCCAGCAGGCTCGACAGTTCCTTGCTTGAAGCTTTCTTT	CASRLDSSLLEAFF
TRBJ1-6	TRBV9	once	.	TGTGCCAGCAGCGTAGCATCCCAGGGATTGGGTTCACCCCTCCACTTT	CASSVASQGLGSPLHF
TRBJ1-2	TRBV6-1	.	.	TGTGCCAGCAGCCCCAGGGTTAACTATGGCTACACCTTC	CASSPRVNYGYTF
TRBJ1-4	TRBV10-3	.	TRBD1	TGTGCCATCAGTGAAGGTGGCGGACAGGGGAAACTGTTTTTT	CAISEGGGQGKLFF
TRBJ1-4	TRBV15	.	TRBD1	TGTGCCACCGGGACAGAACAAACAGCCTGGGATGAAAAACTGTTTTTT	CATGTEQTAWDEKLFF
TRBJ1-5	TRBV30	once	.	TGTGCCTGGCGCGGACAAAGCAATCAGCCCCAGCATTTT	CAWRGQSNQPQHF
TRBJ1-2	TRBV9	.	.	TGTGCCAGCAGCGGAAGACGACAGGACTATGGCTACACCTTC	CASSGRRQDYGYTF
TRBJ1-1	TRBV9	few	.	TGTGCCAGCAGCCAACAGGGTACGAACACTGAAGCTTTCTTT	CASSQQGTNTEAFF
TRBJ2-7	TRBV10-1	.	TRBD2	TGCGCCAGCAGGCTAGCGGGGGGAAAATCCTACGAGCAGTACTTC	CASRLAGGKSYEQYF
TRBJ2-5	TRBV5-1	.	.	TGCGCCAGCAGCTTGGACAGGGTTGGAGAGACCCAGTACTTC	CASSLDRVGETQYF
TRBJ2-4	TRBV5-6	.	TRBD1	TGTGCCAGCAGGCTCCGGACAGGGGGGATGGGGAACATTCAGTACTTC	CASRLRTGGMGNIQYF
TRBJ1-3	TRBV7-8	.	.	TGTGCCAGCAGCTTAGTGGGACTCCAGTACCGTGGAAACACCATATATTTT	CASSLVGLQYRGNTIYF
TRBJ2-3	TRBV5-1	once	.	TGCGCCAGCAGCCCCGACGCCCTCCGGGTATCAGATACGCAGTATTTT	CASSPDALRVSDTQYF
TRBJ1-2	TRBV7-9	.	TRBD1	TGTGCCAGCAGCTTAGGAGGACAGGGGGCGAGCTACACCTTC	CASSLGGQGASYTF
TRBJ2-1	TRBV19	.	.	TGTGCCAGTAGTCTCAGGGGATCCTACAATGAGCAGTTCTTC	CASSLRGSYNEQFF
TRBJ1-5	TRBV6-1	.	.	TGTGCCAACGGACACGGTAGCAATCAGCCCCAGCATTTT	CANGHGSNQPQHF
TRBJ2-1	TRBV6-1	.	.	TGTGCCACTCTGTTCGTTAGTGAGCAGTTCTTC	CATLFVSEQFF
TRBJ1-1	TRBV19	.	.	TGTGCCAGTACGGAGGAGATCAACACTGAAGCTTTCTTT	CASTEEINTEAFF
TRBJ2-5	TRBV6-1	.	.	TGTGCCAGCAGTGAATTGTCAGGGAACCAAGAGACCCAGTACTTC	CASSELSGNQETQYF
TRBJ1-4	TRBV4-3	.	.	TGCGCCAGCAGCCAGGGGCTGAACGAAAAACTGTTTTTT	CASSQGLNEKLFF
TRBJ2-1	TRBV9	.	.	TGTGCCAGCAGTATATCAGGGTCCTCCTACAATGAGCAGTTCTTC	CASSISGSSYNEQFF
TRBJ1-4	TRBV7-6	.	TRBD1	TGTGCCAGCAGCTCTGGGGACAGGGGCGCGGAAAAACTGTTTTTT	CASSSGDRGAEKLFF
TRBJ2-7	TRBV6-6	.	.	TGTGCCAGCAGTTACGGGGAGGAGGGCTACGAGCAGTACTTC	CASSYGEEGYEQYF
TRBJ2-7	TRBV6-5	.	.	TGTGCCAGCAGAACAAACAGGGGGGGTTCCGAGCAGTACTTC	CASRTNRGGSEQYF
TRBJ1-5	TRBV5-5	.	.	TGTGCCAGCAGCTCTCTCTGGCCCCACAATCAGCCCCAGCATTTT	CASSSLWPHNQPQHF
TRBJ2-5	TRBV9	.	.	TGTGCCAGCACCGGCGCGGCGCAAGAGACCCAGTACTTC	CASTGAAQETQYF
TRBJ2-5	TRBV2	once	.	TGTGCCAGCCGAGAGTGGGAGACCCAGTACTTC	CASREWETQYF
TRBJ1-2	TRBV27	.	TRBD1	TGTGCCAGCAGTTTGGGGACAGGGGGCGCATATGGCTACACCTTC	CASSLGTGGAYGYTF
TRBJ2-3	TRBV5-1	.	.	TGCGCCAGCAGCTCCGGACAGCCTGGGAGAGATACGCAGTATTTT	CASSSGQPGRDTQYF
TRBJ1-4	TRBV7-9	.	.	TGTGCCAGCAGATCTAACAGGGACGCCAATGAAAAACTGTTTTTT	CASRSNRDANEKLFF
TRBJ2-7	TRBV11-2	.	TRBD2	TGTGCCAGCAGCTTAGATGTGTGGGGGACTAGCGATAACGAGCAGTACTTC	CASSLDVWGTSDNEQYF
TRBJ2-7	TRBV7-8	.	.	TGTGCCAGCAGCTTAGAGGCGGGGAGCTCCTACGAGCAGTACTTC	CASSLEAGSSYEQYF
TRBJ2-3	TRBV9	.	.	TGTGCCAGCACCAAAGCCTATCCCACAGATACGCAGTATTTT	CASTKAYPTDTQYF
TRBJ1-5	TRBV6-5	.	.	TGTGCCAGCAGTCCACAGGGCGGCAATCAGCCCCAGCATTTT	CASSPQGGNQPQHF
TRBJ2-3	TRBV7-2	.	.	TGTGCCAGCAGCCCCCATACAGATACGCAGTATTTT	CASSPHTDTQYF
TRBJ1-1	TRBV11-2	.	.	TGTGCCAGCAGCTTAGGTGGGACAAAGGCTTTCTTT	CASSLGGTKAFF
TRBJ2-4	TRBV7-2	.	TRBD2	TGTGCCAGCAGCCCACCCCATCTAGCGGGACTAGCCAAAAACATTCAGTACTTC	CASSPPHLAGLAKNIQYF